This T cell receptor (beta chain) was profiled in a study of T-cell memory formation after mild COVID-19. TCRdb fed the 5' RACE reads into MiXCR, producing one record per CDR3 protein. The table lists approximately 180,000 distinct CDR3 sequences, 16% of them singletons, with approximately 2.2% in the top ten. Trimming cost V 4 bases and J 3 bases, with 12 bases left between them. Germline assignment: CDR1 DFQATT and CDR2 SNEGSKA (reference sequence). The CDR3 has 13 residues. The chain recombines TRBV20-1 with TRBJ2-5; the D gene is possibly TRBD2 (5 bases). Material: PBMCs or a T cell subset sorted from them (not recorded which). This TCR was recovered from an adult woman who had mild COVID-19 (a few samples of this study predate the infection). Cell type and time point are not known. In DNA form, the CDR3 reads TGCAGTGCTACCCGGGGTTTAAAAGAGACCCAGTACTTC. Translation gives CSATRGLKETQYF.